This T cell receptor beta chain was recovered during a study of ipilimumab plus nivolumab after autologous stem cell transplantation. Overall study: Median doses per patient: a few ipilimumab, fewer than ten nivolumab. Study outcomes and limitations: The authors say TCR, Treg and microbiome findings warrant further study.

On this clone itself: What it binds is not known.

Produced via immunoSEQ multiplex PCR; TCRdb's table is partial and in-frame only. The sample records 15,000 to 20,000 clones, 70% to 80% being singletons. Trimming cost V 7 bases and J 3 bases, with 17 bases left between them. Germline lookup yields CDR1 SGHDT and CDR2 YYEEEE. This CDR3 is built from 14 residues. Through week 26, nivolumab 3 mg/kg IV was given weeks 1, 4, 7, 10, then biweekly. This rearrangement joins TRBV5-6 to TRBJ2-7; D is perhaps TRBD1 or TRBD2 (5 bases each). The receptor comes from a male donor with diffuse large B-cell lymphoma. The sample consisted of PBMCs, taken in a trial of ipilimumab plus nivolumab as post-transplant consolidation. The CDR3: CASELGGDLYEQYF. The DNA of the CDR3 is TGTGCCAGCGAGCTTGGGGGAGACCTCTACGAGCAGTACTTC.